The 11 T cell receptor delta chains listed next were all sequenced from one sample in a study of γδ T cells in repeated Plasmodium falciparum infection. TCRdb re-processed the multiplex PCR reads using CATT. The table includes around 50,000 delta-chain clones, 1.5% to 2% detected once. Flow sorting of PBMC yielded separate Vgamma9/Vdelta2+ and Vdelta2-negative gammadelta T cell populations for bulk repertoire analysis. The sample taken for sequencing was gamma-delta T cells from blood. The receptors stem from a pool of human donors (malaria-infected and uninfected, not separated).

At least ten counts were recorded for this clone. This DNA's translation differs at residue 21 from TCRdb's protein, which comes from a much larger clone; a read error is likely, and the protein shown is translated from the DNA. V gene TRDV1 combines with J gene TRDJ1; 13 nucleotides agree with TRDD3. No J gene was available from TCRdb, and it was assigned here by a germline match of the DNA. Germline CDR1 TSWWSYY, CDR2 QGS. CDR3 length: 24 residues. The DNA for the CDR3 is TGTGCTCTTGGGGAACGACCTACCTCGCTAACTGGGGGATACGCTGCCGGGTACACCGATAGACTCATCTTT. The encoded protein is CALGERPTSLTGGYAAGYTDRLIF.

There are many counts of this clone. The rearrangement joins TRDV2 to TRDJ2; TRDD3 matches at 9 bases. CDR3 length: 20 residues. Trimming at V came to 0 bases and at J to 3 bases, leaving 16 bases not matched to a gene. CDR1 is GEAIGNYY, CDR2 EKD, per germline. Here the CDR3 reads CACDTLNTLGDPWVTAQLFF. The CDR3 DNA reads TGTGCCTGTGACACCCTAAACACTCTGGGGGATCCCTGGGTGACAGCACAACTCTTCTTT.

The sample holds many counts of this clone. This chain uses TRDV1 with TRDJ1, with D perhaps TRDD3 (5 bases). This CDR3 region has 15 residues. Between the trimmed V and J ends, which lost 3 bases and 6 bases, there was a span of 17 bases. CDR1 is TSWWSYY, CDR2 QGS, per germline. CDR3 DNA: TGTGCTCTTGGGGACCGCGTGGGCTGGGCTTATAAACTCATCTTT. Protein: CALGDRVGWAYKLIF.

This clone was recorded many times. Germline and junction disagree at one end, which may indicate a read error. The chain recombines TRDV1 with TRDJ1, with 10 bases fitting TRDD3. There are 22 residues in the CDR3. Per the germline V gene, CDR1 is TSWWSYY and CDR2 is QGS. The CDR3 sequence is CALGERRGTGGFYLLYTDKLIF. For the CDR3, the DNA is TGTGCTCTTGGGGAACGGCGTGGTACTGGGGGATTCTACCTTCTTTACACCGATAAGCTCATCTTT.

As regards this clone: TCRdb's listed protein matches a much larger clone and diverges from this DNA's translation at residues 9 and 12, likely through a read error; the protein shown comes from the DNA. The genes are TRDV1 and TRDJ1; 12 bases agree with TRDD3. The germline gives CDR1 TSWWSYY, CDR2 QGS. Trimming removed 1 base from V and 0 bases from J; junction bases left unmatched: 24. This CDR3 spans 24 amino acids. CDR3 sequence: CALGEPTFLCPDWGIPCYTDKLIF. DNA of the CDR3: TGTGCTCTTGGGGAACCCACCTTTCTCTGTCCTGACTGGGGGATACCCTGCTACACCGATAAACTCATCTTT.

This clone came up a few times. The TCRdb protein comes from a much larger clone and disagrees with this DNA's translation at residue 7, likely due to a read error; the protein given here is derived from the DNA. The chain joins TRDV1 to TRDJ1; 7 nucleotides agree with TRDD3. TCRdb does not report a J gene; here it was assigned by matching the DNA to germline references. Germline V gene data show CDR1 as TSWWSYY and CDR2 as QGS. With 3 bases clipped from V and 0 bases from J, the junction kept 7 bases outside the gene matches. The CDR3 totals 16 residues. The chain's CDR3 is CALGDPHWGYTDKLIF. The CDR3 coding sequence is TGTGCTCTTGGGGACCCACACTGGGGCTACACCGATAAACTCATCTTT.

This clone was found many times. In the same sample, other DNA sequences code for this CDR3. The V call is TRDV1, the J call TRDJ1; tentatively, D is TRDD2 (9 bases). The CDR3 length is 26 residues. CDR1 and CDR2 (germline): TSWWSYY, QGS. V was clipped by 0 bases and J by 0 bases, with 41 bases between them. The CDR3 loop is CALGELAFLRQVSGIRTIRYTDKLIF. CDR3 coding DNA: TGTGCTCTTGGGGAACTGGCCTTCCTACGTCAAGTAAGTGGGATACGCACCATTCGGTACACCGATAAACTCATCTTT.

In its sample, this clone is medium-sized. The sample carries other DNA sequences with the same CDR3. V usage is TRDV1 and J usage is TRDJ1; 13 nucleotides match TRDD3. The CDR3 totals 25 residues. With 0 bases clipped from V and 2 bases from J, the junction kept 27 bases outside the gene matches. CDR1 and CDR2 (germline): TSWWSYY, QGS. CDR3 region: CALGELKLLRLLGDTRIRKTDKLIF. The CDR3 bases are TGTGCTCTTGGGGAACTTAAACTCCTACGGTTACTGGGGGATACGCGTATCCGAAAGACCGATAAACTCATCTTT.

About this clone itself: For this DNA, TCRdb reports the protein of a much larger clone, which diverges at residue 19, most likely from a read error; the protein presented here is translated directly from the DNA. The J gene is TRDJ1, the V gene TRDV1; TRDD2 aligns across 9 bases. Germline trimming cut 0 bases from V and 11 bases from J; bases unmatched to any gene: 34. Per the germline V gene, CDR1 is TSWWSYY and CDR2 is QGS. The CDR3 has 23 amino acids. The CDR3 protein is CALGELALVKTLPTGWGSASLIF. The CDR3 DNA follows: TGTGCTCTTGGGGAACTGGCCTTAGTAAAAACCCTTCCTACGGGTTGGGGATCAGCTAGTCTCATCTTT.

This clone was recorded a few times. A read error likely explains this, since a far larger clone differs by one base. No J gene was called, and the V gene is TRDV2; the DNA was not used to check the table's D call, TRDD3. This CDR3 comprises 16 residues. Germline CDR1 is GEAIGNYY and CDR2 is EKD. Here the CDR3 DNA reads TGTGCCTGTGACCCTCTGGGGGATACCGTCACCGATAAACTCATCTTC. Translated, it gives CACDPLGDTVTDKLIF.

For this clone: TCRdb lists the protein of a much larger clone for this DNA, which differs at residue 13, so this is likely a read error; the protein given here is translated from the DNA itself. The chain joins TRDV2 to TRDJ3, with 10 positions matching TRDD3. The J gene was missing in TCRdb and was found by matching the end of the DNA to germline. Germline assignment: CDR1 GEAIGNYY and CDR2 EKD. V trimming: 2 bases; J trimming: 0 bases; junction bases outside the gene matches: 15. CDR3 length equals 22 residues. In DNA, the CDR3 is TGTGCCTGTGACAGGGTACTGGGGGATTCCCGTCTCACCTCCTGGGACACCCGACAGATGTTTTTC. Its protein product is CACDRVLGDSRLTSWDTRQMFF.